Reported below is one T cell receptor (beta chain). The sample is drawn from a study of blood T cell repertoires in COVID-19. The overall study: There were acute and convalescent COVID-19 samples, and they came from the United States, Italy and Spain. In each case, the material was cDNA or gDNA derived from T cells, B-cell-depleted T cells, or PBMCs.

Germline V gene data show CDR1 as SGHTA and CDR2 as FQGNSA. The CDR3 extends over 12 amino acids. V lost 5 bases, J lost 10 bases, and 6 bases stayed unmatched. Repertoires were generated with immunoSEQ multiplex PCR, while TCRdb's copy carries only in-frame clones and drops some. The table has 150,000 to 180,000 clones, under 85% seen once. The V gene is TRBV7-2, the J gene TRBJ1-1; 8 positions agree with TRBD1. Sequencing used peripheral blood. This receptor was obtained from a man between 60 and 75 years old with COVID-19, enrolled during active disease. The CDR3: CASSNTGQGAFF. The CDR3 DNA sequence: TGTGCCAGCAGCAACACCGGACAGGGAGCTTTCTTT.